These T cell receptor beta chains were read from a single sample in a study of CD8 T cells in ankylosing spondylitis. TCRdb ran MiXCR on the 5' RACE reads and lists one entry per CDR3 protein. The sample has around 490,000 distinct CDR3 sequences; 5.3% are singletons. Specimen: blood, either unsorted or a sorted T cell fraction (not recorded which). The receptor set was obtained from a male donor with ankylosing spondylitis. Each CDR3 is given with its conserved first and last residue. Each record gives: clone size, D gene, V gene, CDR3 length, J gene, CDR3 protein, CDR3 DNA. A D gene is named only where the DNA matches it firmly. The size of a clone is reported for some rows only, either as once, few or many, or as a class for expanded clones.

size: many
D: .
V: TRBV5-1
length: 13
J: TRBJ2-3
CDR3: CASRRSDTDTQYF
DNA: TGCGCCAGCAGACGGAGCGACACAGATACGCAGTATTTT

size: many
D: TRBD1
V: TRBV5-4
length: 14
J: TRBJ2-5
CDR3: CASSKTGGRETQYF
DNA: TGTGCCAGCAGCAAGACAGGGGGCAGGGAGACCCAGTACTTC

size: many
D: .
V: TRBV7-9
length: 17
J: TRBJ2-1
CDR3: CASSPATGRETYNEQFF
DNA: TGTGCCAGCAGCCCAGCGACAGGCAGGGAGACCTACAATGAGCAGTTCTTC

size: many
D: TRBD1
V: TRBV12-3/TRBV12-4
length: 15
J: TRBJ2-7
CDR3: CASSSGQGASYEQYF
DNA: TGTGCCAGCAGCTCAGGACAGGGGGCATCCTACGAGCAGTACTTC

size: many
D: TRBD1
V: TRBV4-2
length: 15
J: TRBJ2-3
CDR3: CASTRGTGSADTQYF
DNA: TGTGCCAGCACCAGAGGGACAGGGAGCGCAGATACGCAGTATTTT

size: many
D: .
V: TRBV4-3
length: 17
J: TRBJ1-1
CDR3: CASSQALGDGRDTEAFF
DNA: TGCGCCAGCAGCCAAGCCTTGGGCGACGGGAGGGACACTGAAGCTTTCTTT

size: many
D: TRBD1
V: TRBV29-1
length: 12
J: TRBJ1-2
CDR3: CSTDRGRRGYTF
DNA: TGCAGCACAGACAGGGGGCGAAGGGGCTACACCTTC

size: many
D: .
V: TRBV4-3
length: 17
J: TRBJ2-2
CDR3: CASSPLPGANYTGELFF
DNA: TGCGCCAGCAGCCCCCTACCAGGGGCCAATTACACCGGGGAGCTGTTTTTT

size: few
D: TRBD2
V: TRBV7-9
length: 17
J: TRBJ2-1
CDR3: CASSLALGGLGRGEQFF
DNA: TGTGCCAGCAGCTTAGCGCTTGGGGGCCTCGGGAGGGGTGAGCAGTTCTTC

size: many
D: .
V: TRBV7-3
length: 13
J: TRBJ2-7
CDR3: CASSLRSGYEQYF
DNA: TGTGCCAGCAGCTTAAGGAGCGGCTACGAGCAGTACTTC

size: .
D: TRBD2
V: TRBV5-6
length: 14
J: TRBJ2-1
CDR3: CASSPGGSHNEQFF
DNA: TGTGCCAGCAGCCCCGGGGGGTCCCACAATGAGCAGTTCTTC

size: many
D: .
V: TRBV7-2
length: 14
J: TRBJ1-2
CDR3: CASSSVITGLGYTF
DNA: TGTGCCAGCAGCTCCGTCATTACAGGGTTGGGCTACACCTTC

size: many
D: .
V: TRBV20-1
length: 14
J: TRBJ1-2
CDR3: CSASRRAQGYGYTF
DNA: TGCAGTGCTAGCCGTAGGGCCCAGGGCTATGGCTACACCTTC

size: .
D: TRBD2
V: TRBV9
length: 15
J: TRBJ2-5
CDR3: CASSALSGAGETQYF
DNA: TGTGCCAGCAGCGCCCTTAGCGGGGCCGGGGAGACCCAGTACTTC

size: few
D: TRBD2
V: TRBV7-2
length: 15
J: TRBJ2-7
CDR3: CASSFLLAGGYEQYF
DNA: TGTGCCAGCAGCTTCTTACTAGCGGGAGGGTACGAGCAGTACTTC

size: many
D: TRBD1
V: TRBV20-1
length: 15
J: TRBJ2-7
CDR3: CSAREDRGRLYEQYF
DNA: TGCAGTGCTAGAGAGGACAGGGGGCGACTGTACGAGCAGTACTTC

size: many
D: .
V: TRBV4-2
length: 13
J: TRBJ1-2
CDR3: CASSPRTAMDYTF
DNA: TGTGCCAGCAGCCCAAGGACGGCGATGGACTACACCTTC

size: many
D: .
V: TRBV28
length: 12
J: TRBJ2-7
CDR3: CASSDPSYEQYF
DNA: TGTGCCAGCTCGGACCCTAGCTACGAGCAGTACTTC

size: many
D: .
V: TRBV20-1
length: 13
J: TRBJ2-1
CDR3: CSARVQLTEEQFF
DNA: TGCAGTGCTAGAGTCCAGCTGACAGAAGAGCAGTTCTTC

size: many
D: TRBD1
V: TRBV12-3/TRBV12-4
length: 14
J: TRBJ2-5
CDR3: CASSSDRGQETQYF
DNA: TGTGCCAGCAGTTCGGACAGGGGCCAAGAGACCCAGTACTTC

size: many
D: .
V: TRBV20-1
length: 13
J: TRBJ1-1
CDR3: CSAPVGGNTEAFF
DNA: TGCAGTGCTCCGGTGGGGGGGAACACTGAAGCTTTCTTT

size: many
D: .
V: TRBV20-1
length: 13
J: TRBJ1-3
CDR3: CSARDAQGNTIYF
DNA: TGCAGTGCTAGAGACGCGCAGGGAAACACCATATATTTT

size: few
D: TRBD2
V: TRBV14
length: 17
J: TRBJ2-1
CDR3: CASSFFGTSDRVDEQFF
DNA: TGTGCCAGCAGCTTCTTCGGGACTAGCGACCGAGTGGATGAGCAGTTCTTC

size: many
D: .
V: TRBV4-3
length: 15
J: TRBJ1-1
CDR3: CASSQDVRVSTEAFF
DNA: TGCGCCAGCAGCCAAGATGTAAGGGTTAGCACTGAAGCTTTCTTT

size: many
D: .
V: TRBV12-3/TRBV12-4
length: 13
J: TRBJ2-1
CDR3: CASSTGTNNEQFF
DNA: TGTGCCAGCAGTACCGGGACAAACAATGAGCAGTTCTTC

size: many
D: TRBD2
V: TRBV5-4
length: 15
J: TRBJ2-1
CDR3: CASSKPGLAGDEQFF
DNA: TGTGCCAGCAGCAAACCGGGACTAGCGGGAGATGAGCAGTTCTTC

size: .
D: .
V: TRBV15
length: 17
J: TRBJ1-2
CDR3: CATSRGPAGRGNYGYTF
DNA: TGTGCCACCAGCAGAGGCCCCGCAGGTCGAGGTAACTATGGCTACACCTTC

size: many
D: TRBD1
V: TRBV5-1
length: 13
J: TRBJ1-1
CDR3: CASTGQGRTEAFF
DNA: TGCGCCAGTACGGGACAGGGAAGGACTGAAGCTTTCTTT